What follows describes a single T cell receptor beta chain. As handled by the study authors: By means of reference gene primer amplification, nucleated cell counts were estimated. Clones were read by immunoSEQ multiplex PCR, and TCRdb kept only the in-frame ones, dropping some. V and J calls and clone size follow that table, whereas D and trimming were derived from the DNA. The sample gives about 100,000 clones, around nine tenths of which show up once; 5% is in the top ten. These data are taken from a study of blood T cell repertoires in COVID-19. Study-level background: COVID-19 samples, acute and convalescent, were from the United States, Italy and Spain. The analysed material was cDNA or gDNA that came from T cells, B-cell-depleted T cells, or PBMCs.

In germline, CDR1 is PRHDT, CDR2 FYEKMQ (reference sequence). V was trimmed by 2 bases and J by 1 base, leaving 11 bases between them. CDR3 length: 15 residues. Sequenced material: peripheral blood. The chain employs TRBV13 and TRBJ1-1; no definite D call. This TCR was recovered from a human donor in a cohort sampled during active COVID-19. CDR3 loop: CASSLTPSGNTEAFF. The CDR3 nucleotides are TGTGCCAGCAGCTTAACCCCAAGCGGGAACACTGAAGCTTTCTTT.